The 25 T cell receptor beta chains listed next were all sequenced from one sample in a study of sequential checkpoint blockade in melanoma. TCRdb's copy holds only in-frame clones and misses some; the assay was immunoSEQ multiplex PCR. The sample lists 17,000 or so clones; approximately 70% were seen once. Treatment described: randomized to nivolumab then ipilimumab (arm A) or the reverse (arm B). The input for sequencing was CD8+ T cells sorted from blood (inferred from file names), taken from a patient given nivolumab and ipilimumab in sequence. These receptors originate from a human donor with melanoma.

The chain uses TRBV6-1 and TRBJ2-7; 14 positions agree with TRBD2. J gave up 4 bases and V 6 bases, and 5 bases lay outside the gene matches. The CDR3 runs 15 residues. Germline loops: CDR1 MNHNS, CDR2 SASEGT. The CDR3 region is CASSPGTSGSYEQYF. The CDR3 DNA sequence: TGTGCCAGCAGCCCCGGGACTAGCGGGAGTTACGAGCAGTACTTC.

The chain links TRBV6-1 to TRBJ1-2; D is perhaps TRBD1 (5 bases). The CDR3 spans 15 residues. The germline gives CDR1 MNHNS, CDR2 SASEGT. The V end was cut by 7 bases, the J end by 3 bases, with 18 bases between. Here the CDR3 DNA reads TGTGCCAGCACCATCGAGGGACTCGGGGACTATGGCTACACCTTC. Residues: CASTIEGLGDYGYTF.

This clone was detected only a few times. The rearrangement uses TRBV25-1 and TRBJ2-1, with 8 bases lining up with TRBD2. With 5 bases clipped from V and 8 bases from J, the junction kept 5 bases outside the gene matches. This CDR3 contains 13 residues. Germline CDR1 is MGHDK and CDR2 is SYGVNS. This CDR3 is CASSPGGPHEQFF. The DNA for the CDR3 is TGTGCCAGCAGTCCGGGGGGGCCCCATGAGCAGTTCTTC.

This clone was counted only a few times. The rearrangement joins TRBV9 to TRBJ2-1; 7 bases agree with TRBD2. V shed 0 bases and J 7 bases; nucleotides not matched to a gene: 7. CDR3 length: 15 residues. Germline CDR1 reads SGDLS; CDR2 reads YYNGEE. CDR3 DNA: TGTGCCAGCAGCGTAGATGGCGGGAGACTGAATGAGCAGTTCTTC. It encodes CASSVDGGRLNEQFF. Supplemented by reference TRBV9 and TRBJ2-1, the full variable domain reads DSGVTQTPKHLITATGQRVTLRCSPRSGDLSVYWYQQSLDQGLQFLIQYYNGEERAKGNILERFSAQQFPDLHSELNLSSLELGDSALYFCASSVDGGRLNEQFFGPGTRLTVL.

The chain links TRBV19 to TRBJ2-3, with TRBD2 matching over 13 bases. Unmatched junction bases numbered 21, after V lost 3 bases and J lost 6 bases. CDR3 size: 21 residues. Germline CDR1 LNHDA, CDR2 SQIVND (reference sequence). CDR3 sequence (DNA): TGTGCCAGTAGTATGATAGACACCCCTGTGCGGACTAGCGGGAGTTTCGATACGCAGTATTTT. Protein sequence: CASSMIDTPVRTSGSFDTQYF.

The chain combines TRBV7-8 with TRBJ2-3, with D possibly TRBD2 on 6 matching bases. The germline CDR1 and CDR2 sequences are SGHVS and FQNEAQ. The length of the CDR3 is 15 residues. Trimming shortened V by 8 bases and J by 0 bases, and 15 bases separated the two germline ends. CDR3 amino acids: CASSWRGASTDTQYF. The CDR3 nucleotides are TGTGCCAGCTCTTGGAGGGGAGCTAGCACAGATACGCAGTATTTT.

This clone was picked up a small number of times. The rearrangement joins TRBV14 to TRBJ2-1; 7 bases match TRBD2. This CDR3 has 16 residues. The germline gives CDR1 SGHDN, CDR2 FVKESK. Unmatched junction bases numbered 4, after V lost 2 bases and J lost 0 bases. CDR3 protein: CASSQLAANSYNEQFF. The CDR3 region has the DNA TGTGCCAGCAGCCAACTAGCGGCGAACTCCTACAATGAGCAGTTCTTC.

The J gene is TRBJ2-7, the V gene TRBV29-1, with 9 bases that match TRBD1. CDR3 length equals 18 residues. The germline gives CDR1 SQVTM, CDR2 ANQGSEA. The V and J ends lost 0 bases and 2 bases, in that order; junction bases with no gene match: 14. CDR3 residues: CSVEDRGGMGTGTYEQYF. The CDR3 DNA is TGCAGCGTTGAAGATCGAGGCGGTATGGGGACAGGGACCTACGAGCAGTACTTC.

This chain uses TRBV13 with TRBJ2-7, with TRBD2 as a possible D gene (6 bases). The V gene lost 5 bases and the J gene lost 4 bases, with 18 bases spanning the gap. CDR1 is PRHDT and CDR2 is FYEKMQ in the germline V gene (reference sequence). The CDR3 runs 15 residues. The CDR3 reads CASSAPGLTIYEQYF. The CDR3, as DNA: TGTGCCAGCAGCGCCCCGGGACTGACTATATACGAGCAGTACTTC.

This chain connects TRBV2 to TRBJ2-5; TRBD1 matches at 11 bases. Unmatched junction bases numbered 8, after V lost 7 bases and J lost 4 bases. Germline V gene data show CDR1 as SNHLY and CDR2 as FYNNEI. This CDR3 has 15 residues. The CDR3 is CASNPGQGALETQYF. CDR3 nucleotides: TGTGCCAGCAACCCTGGACAGGGGGCATTAGAGACCCAGTACTTC.

This clone is medium-sized within its sample. The rearrangement links TRBV7-9 to TRBJ1-1; the match to TRBD1 covers 9 bases. CDR1 and CDR2 from the germline V gene are SEHNR and FQNEAQ (reference sequence). This CDR3 spans 13 amino acids. Trimming removed 4 bases from V and 5 bases from J; junction bases left unmatched: 2. CDR3 amino acids: CASSWGQGTEAFF. CDR3 nucleotide sequence: TGTGCCAGCAGCTGGGGACAGGGAACTGAAGCTTTCTTT. The full variable domain, completed using reference TRBV7-9 and TRBJ1-1, is DTGVSQNPRHKITKRGQNVTFRCDPISEHNRLYWYRQTLGQGPEFLTYFQNEAQLEKSRLLSDRFSAERPKGSFSTLEIQRTEQGDSAMYLCASSWGQGTEAFFGQGTRLTVV.

The chain employs TRBV19 and TRBJ2-1, with TRBD2 matching 7 bases. CDR3 length equals 15 residues. In germline, CDR1 is LNHDA, CDR2 SQIVND (reference sequence). V lost 5 bases and J lost 0; bases outside the gene matches: 4. For the CDR3, the DNA is TGTGCCAGTAGTCTTAGCGGGTCCTCCTACAATGAGCAGTTCTTC. Translating it yields CASSLSGSSYNEQFF.

This clone was observed a single time. This chain links TRBV27 with TRBJ2-7; 7 nucleotides agree with TRBD1. Trimming cost V 5 bases and J 4 bases; bases outside gene matches: 8. Germline V gives CDR1 MNHEY, CDR2 SMNVEV (reference sequence). The CDR3 runs 14 residues. CDR3 in DNA: TGTGCCAGCAGTACCCGACAGACAGGGTACGAGCAGTACTTC. As protein: CASSTRQTGYEQYF.

There are a few counts of this clone. The chain is built from TRBV6-5 and TRBJ2-7; D is possibly TRBD1 (5 bases). V lost 2 bases and J 0 bases, leaving 8 bases between the germline ends. This CDR3 contains 14 residues. Germline CDR1 reads MNHEY; CDR2 reads SVGAGI. The CDR3 DNA reads TGTGCCAGCAGTTACAGACAGAGCTCCTACGAGCAGTACTTC. Translating gives CASSYRQSSYEQYF.

The chain carries TRBV15 and TRBJ2-6, with D possibly TRBD2 on 5 matching bases. CDR1 and CDR2 from the germline V gene are LNHNV and YYDKDF (reference sequence). The CDR3 length is 18 residues. The germline V and J ends were trimmed by 0 bases and 0 bases, with 12 bases remaining between them. The CDR3 here is CATSRDEEVFSGANVLTF. For the CDR3, the DNA is TGTGCCACCAGCAGAGATGAGGAGGTCTTCTCTGGGGCCAACGTCCTGACTTTC.

This sequence joins TRBV10-3 and TRBJ1-1; 9 bases are a match to TRBD1. J was trimmed by 3 bases and V by 4 bases; bases with no gene match: 3. Germline V lookup: CDR1 ENHRY, CDR2 SYGVKD. This CDR3 has 14 residues. Here the CDR3 DNA reads TGTGCCATCAGTGGGAGACAGGGGGACACTGAAGCTTTCTTT. Its translation is CAISGRQGDTEAFF.

By share, this clone ranks as medium-sized. V is TRBV30 and J is TRBJ1-1; D is uncertain. Germline CDR1 reads GTSNPN; CDR2 reads SVGIG (reference sequence). Trimming removed 0 bases from V and 1 base from J, with 6 bases in between. This CDR3 contains 13 residues. CDR3 sequence (DNA): TGTGCCTGGAGTGTACGACAGAACACTGAAGCTTTCTTT. The encoded protein is CAWSVRQNTEAFF.

The rearrangement uses TRBV4-1 and TRBJ2-7; D call uncertain. Trimming cost V 0 bases and J 2 bases, with 8 bases left between them. The CDR3 has 14 residues. Germline V gives CDR1 MGHRA, CDR2 YSYEKL. CDR3: CASSQDEQTYEQYF. CDR3 DNA: TGCGCCAGCAGCCAAGATGAACAGACCTACGAGCAGTACTTC.

This clone showed up just a few times. The rearrangement uses TRBV7-9 and TRBJ1-2; 11 positions agree with TRBD1. Per the germline V gene, CDR1 is SEHNR and CDR2 is FQNEAQ (reference sequence). The junction had 6 bases not matched to a gene; V was cut back by 4 bases and J by 8 bases. This CDR3 region has 14 residues. CDR3 residues: CASSSGQGAEGYTF. CDR3 bases: TGTGCCAGCAGCTCCGGACAGGGGGCTGAAGGCTACACCTTC. Together with reference TRBV7-9 and TRBJ1-2, the CDR3 gives the full variable domain: DTGVSQNPRHKITKRGQNVTFRCDPISEHNRLYWYRQTLGQGPEFLTYFQNEAQLEKSRLLSDRFSAERPKGSFSTLEIQRTEQGDSAMYLCASSSGQGAEGYTFGSGTRLTVV.

This clone is medium-sized in the sample. This chain joins TRBV7-9 and TRBJ1-2, with TRBD1 identical over 8 bases. With V trimmed by 5 bases and J by 8 bases, 13 bases remained unmatched. The CDR3 runs 15 residues. CDR1 is SEHNR, CDR2 FQNEAQ, per germline (reference sequence). CDR3 sequence: CASSAPTGTGEGYTF. CDR3 DNA: TGTGCCAGCAGCGCTCCGACCGGGACAGGCGAGGGCTACACCTTC.

This clone is medium-sized (0.01 to 0.1%) by share. The rearrangement links TRBV11-2 to TRBJ1-2; 7 bases map to TRBD1. Losses at the gene ends were 4 bases for V and 8 bases for J; bases not matched to a gene: 7. Germline V lookup: CDR1 SGHAT, CDR2 FQNNGV. The length of the CDR3 is 13 residues. CDR3: CASSSPTGDGYTF. DNA of the CDR3: TGTGCCAGCAGCTCGCCCACAGGGGACGGCTACACCTTC.

This chain links TRBV5-4 with TRBJ1-1, with D uncertain. The germline V and J ends were trimmed by 3 bases and 10 bases, with 16 bases remaining between them. Germline values: CDR1 SGHNT, CDR2 YYREEE (reference sequence). The CDR3 length is 13 residues. CDR3 region: CASSSPLWEGAFF. CDR3 nucleotides: TGTGCCAGCAGCTCCCCTCTATGGGAGGGAGCTTTCTTT.

The rearrangement joins TRBV27 to TRBJ1-4; D uncertain. This CDR3 is built from 20 residues. The V and J ends lost 0 bases and 0 bases respectively, with 20 bases between them. CDR1 and CDR2 from the germline V gene are MNHEY and SMNVEV (reference sequence). CDR3 residues: CASSLSGPGVSFATNEKLFF. The CDR3 DNA follows: TGTGCCAGCAGTTTATCAGGGCCCGGGGTCAGCTTTGCAACTAATGAAAAACTGTTTTTT.

The genes are TRBV19 and TRBJ1-2; 10 bases agree with TRBD1. CDR1 and CDR2 from the germline V gene are LNHDA and SQIVND (reference sequence). This CDR3 is built from 15 residues. J lost 10 bases, V lost 5 bases, and 13 bases had no gene match. This CDR3 is CASSPYTGTGDYYTF. The CDR3 nucleotides are TGTGCCAGTAGTCCGTACACCGGGACAGGGGACTACTACACCTTC.

The chain has TRBV5-4 and TRBJ1-1; D might be TRBD1 (5 bases). Deletions cut 0 bases from V and 0 bases from J, with 9 bases between. This CDR3 has 15 amino acids. CDR1 is SGHNT, CDR2 YYREEE, per germline (reference sequence). CDR3 coding DNA: TGTGCCAGCAGCTTGGAGGGGTTAATGAACACTGAAGCTTTCTTT. Translation: CASSLEGLMNTEAFF. Looking up the rest from reference TRBV5-4 and TRBJ1-1 gives the full variable domain: ETGVTQSPTHLIKTRGQQVTLRCSSQSGHNTVSWYQQALGQGPQFIFQYYREEENGRGNFPPRFSGLQFPNYSSELNVNALELDDSALYLCASSLEGLMNTEAFFGQGTRLTVV.